The 10 T cell receptor beta chains given below trace back to one sample, sequenced in a study of beta chain features in type 1 diabetes. Expressed TCRB transcripts got sequenced, as all isolated RNA was reverse transcribed. Sequencing used immunoSEQ multiplex PCR; TCRdb keeps in-frame clones, though not all of them. The profile shows about 180,000 clones, approximately 13% of them singletons. Sequencing input: central memory CD4+ T cells from blood. The receptors were gathered from a woman between 18 and 29 years old in good health.

The V and J genes are TRBV27 and TRBJ2-5, with D perhaps matching TRBD1 (5 bases). This CDR3 has 15 amino acids. V was pared by 6 bases and J by 2 bases, with 16 bases between. The germline gives CDR1 MNHEY, CDR2 SMNVEV (reference sequence). CDR3 loop: CASSSYLSGQETQYF. The CDR3 coding sequence is TGTGCCAGCAGCTCCTATCTTTCAGGGCAAGAGACCCAGTACTTC.

This clone occurred a few times. The rearrangement uses TRBV18 and TRBJ2-3; a weak D match, TRBD1 (6 bases). V gave up 3 bases and J gave up 4 bases, with 20 bases separating them. This CDR3 is built from 17 residues. Germline V gene lookup returns CDR1 KGHSH and CDR2 LQKENI. The CDR3 region has the DNA TGTGCCAGCTCACCCCTCCCGAGGGGGAACGGGGCAGATACGCAGTATTTT. The encoded protein is CASSPLPRGNGADTQYF.

The gene calls are TRBV28 and TRBJ1-1; 10 bases fit TRBD1. J gave up 1 base and V 6 bases, and 8 bases lay outside the gene matches. The germline V gene encodes CDR1 MDHEN and CDR2 SYDVKM. This CDR3 contains 16 residues. The CDR3 nucleotides read TGTGCCAGCAGCTCCGGGACAGGGGTTCGGAACACTGAAGCTTTCTTT. Its translation: CASSSGTGVRNTEAFF.

The V gene is TRBV7-2, the J gene TRBJ2-1; D is uncertain. Per the germline V gene, CDR1 is SGHTA and CDR2 is FQGNSA. This CDR3 contains 15 residues. Between the trimmed V and J ends, which lost 3 bases and 2 bases, there was a span of 11 bases. CDR3 protein: CASSFSRVPYNEQFF. CDR3 coding DNA: TGTGCCAGCAGCTTTAGTCGGGTCCCCTACAATGAGCAGTTCTTC.

This rearrangement joins TRBV6-1 to TRBJ1-2, with 8 nucleotides matching TRBD1. Germline trimming cut 4 bases from V and 5 bases from J; bases unmatched to any gene: 3. The length of the CDR3 is 13 residues. In germline, CDR1 is MNHNS, CDR2 SASEGT. The CDR3 nucleotides read TGTGCCAGCAGTGCCGACAGGGGATATGGCTACACCTTC. This encodes CASSADRGYGYTF.

The rearrangement joins TRBV4-1 to TRBJ2-7, with D possibly matching TRBD1 (5 bases). Germline V gene sequence: CDR1 MGHRA, CDR2 YSYEKL. The CDR3 runs to 17 residues. The V end lost 0 bases, the J end lost 0 bases, and 15 bases lay between the germline ends. CDR3 DNA sequence: TGCGCCAGCAGCCAAGATTACCCAGTGACAGTCTCCTACGAGCAGTACTTC. Translation: CASSQDYPVTVSYEQYF.

Here the CDR3 DNA reads TGTGCCAGCAGTTTATCGGGACAGAACACTGAAGCTTTCTTT. It codes for CASSLSGQNTEAFF. The gene calls are TRBV28 and TRBJ1-1, with a weak D call TRBD1 (6 bases). The CDR3 loop spans 14 amino acids. The germline V gene encodes CDR1 MDHEN and CDR2 SYDVKM. The V end was cut by 1 base, the J end by 1 base, with 7 bases between.

The V and J genes are TRBV28 and TRBJ1-4, with a possible D match to TRBD1 (5 bases). The CDR3 is 16 amino acids. Germline V gives CDR1 MDHEN, CDR2 SYDVKM. Between the trimmed V and J ends, which lost 2 bases and 2 bases, there was a span of 12 bases. This chain's CDR3 is CASSLGGGGTNEKLFF. CDR3 DNA: TGTGCCAGCAGTTTAGGCGGGGGGGGTACTAATGAAAAACTGTTTTTT. Variable domain in full (rest from reference TRBV28 and TRBJ1-4): DVKVTQSSRYLVKRTGEKVFLECVQDMDHENMFWYRQDPGLGLRLIYFSYDVKMKEKGDIPEGYSVSREKKERFSLILESASTNQTSMYLCASSLGGGGTNEKLFFGSGTQLSVL.

The chain is built from TRBV14 and TRBJ2-7; D perhaps matches TRBD2 (5 bases). Germline lookup yields CDR1 SGHDN and CDR2 FVKESK. The CDR3 runs to 13 residues. Trimming shortened V by 5 bases and J by 2 bases, and 10 bases separated the two germline ends. The CDR3 DNA sequence: TGTGCCAGCAGCTGGACGGGAACCTACGAGCAGTACTTC. Amino acid sequence: CASSWTGTYEQYF.

The chain combines TRBV7-9 with TRBJ2-1; TRBD2 aligns across 11 bases. This CDR3 comprises 16 residues. V was pared by 4 bases and J by 3 bases, with 5 bases of the junction left unmatched. Germline assignment: CDR1 SEHNR and CDR2 FQNEAQ (reference sequence). The CDR3 nucleotides are TGTGCCAGCAGCTCCCTCGGACTAGCGGGCTACAATGAGCAGTTCTTC. Encoded protein: CASSSLGLAGYNEQFF.